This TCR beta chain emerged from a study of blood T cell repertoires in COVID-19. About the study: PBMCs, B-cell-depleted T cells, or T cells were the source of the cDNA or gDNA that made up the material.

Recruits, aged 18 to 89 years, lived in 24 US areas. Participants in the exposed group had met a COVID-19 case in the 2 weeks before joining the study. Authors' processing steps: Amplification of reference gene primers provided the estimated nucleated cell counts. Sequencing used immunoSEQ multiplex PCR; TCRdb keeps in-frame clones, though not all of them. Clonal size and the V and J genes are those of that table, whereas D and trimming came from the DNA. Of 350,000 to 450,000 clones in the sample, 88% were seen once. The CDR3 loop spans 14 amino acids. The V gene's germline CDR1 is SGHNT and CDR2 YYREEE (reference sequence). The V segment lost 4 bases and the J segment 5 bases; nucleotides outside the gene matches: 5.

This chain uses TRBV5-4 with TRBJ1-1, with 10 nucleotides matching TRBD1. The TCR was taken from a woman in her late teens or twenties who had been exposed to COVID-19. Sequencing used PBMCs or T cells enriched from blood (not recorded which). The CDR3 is CASSPGQGRTEAFF. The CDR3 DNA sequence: TGTGCCAGCAGCCCGGGACAGGGGAGGACTGAAGCTTTCTTT.